These 2 T cell receptor beta chains were sequenced from one sample in a study of beta chain features in type 1 diabetes. All of the isolated RNA was reverse transcribed, so expressed TCRB transcripts were sequenced. This table comes from immunoSEQ multiplex PCR, and its TCRdb copy is limited to in-frame clones, with some not included. The sample holds about half a million clones, over 25% seen once. The sample taken for sequencing was naive CD4+ T cells from blood. All receptors come from a man between 18 and 29 years old in good health.

In its sample, this clone was seen a few times. V gene TRBV7-2 combines with J gene TRBJ2-1, with 11 bases fitting TRBD2. V shed 4 bases, J shed 8 bases, and the junction held 7 bases outside the gene matches. The CDR3 spans 15 residues. Germline V lookup: CDR1 SGHTA, CDR2 FQGNSA. The CDR3 DNA reads TGTGCCAGCAGCTACCTAGCGGGAGGAACGCATGAGCAGTTCTTC. It is translated as CASSYLAGGTHEQFF.

This clone was found a few times. The chain couples TRBV30 to TRBJ2-1, with TRBD1 identical over 8 bases. Germline V lookup: CDR1 GTSNPN, CDR2 SVGIG (reference sequence). The CDR3 runs 14 residues. V was pared by 5 bases and J by 9 bases, with 12 bases of the junction left unmatched. CDR3 amino acids: CAWGQGLSFGEQFF. The CDR3, as DNA: TGTGCCTGGGGACAGGGCCTCTCCTTCGGTGAGCAGTTCTTC.